These T cell receptor beta chains were read from a single sample in a study of T-cell memory formation after mild COVID-19. TCRdb redid the calling of the 5' RACE reads with MiXCR, one entry per CDR3 protein. The sample contains hundreds of thousands of distinct CDR3 sequences, 15% to 20% of which appear only once. Sequencing input: PBMCs or a T cell subset sorted from them (not recorded which). These receptor sequences come from a man younger than 35 who had mild COVID-19 (a few samples of this study predate the infection). Cell type and time point are not known. Each CDR3 is given with its conserved first and last residue. The order of the fields is D gene, J gene, clone size, V gene, CDR3 protein, CDR3 DNA. The D gene is left open where the match is weak. A clone size is listed for some rows: how often the clone was seen (once, few, many), or a class if it is expanded.

D gene: .; J gene: TRBJ1-1; clone size: few; V gene: TRBV20-1; CDR3 protein: CSASWAGPMNTEAFF; CDR3 DNA: TGCAGTGCAAGCTGGGCTGGCCCCATGAACACTGAAGCTTTCTTT
D gene: .; J gene: TRBJ1-1; clone size: .; V gene: TRBV2; CDR3 protein: CASSEKGVTEAFF; CDR3 DNA: TGTGCCAGCAGTGAAAAGGGCGTCACTGAAGCTTTCTTT
D gene: .; J gene: TRBJ2-3; clone size: .; V gene: TRBV6-5; CDR3 protein: CASTVPGTDTQYF; CDR3 DNA: TGTGCCAGCACAGTCCCTGGCACAGATACGCAGTATTTT
D gene: .; J gene: TRBJ2-7; clone size: many; V gene: TRBV7-6; CDR3 protein: CASSPTGLVSDEQYF; CDR3 DNA: TGTGCCAGCAGCCCAACGGGACTCGTGTCAGACGAGCAGTACTTC
D gene: .; J gene: TRBJ1-4; clone size: few; V gene: TRBV15; CDR3 protein: CATSRGENEKLFF; CDR3 DNA: TGTGCCACCAGCAGAGGAGAAAATGAAAAACTGTTTTTT
D gene: TRBD2; J gene: TRBJ2-1; clone size: .; V gene: TRBV30; CDR3 protein: CAWRASGGRGLNEQFF; CDR3 DNA: TGTGCCTGGAGGGCTAGCGGGGGGAGGGGTTTGAATGAGCAGTTCTTC
D gene: .; J gene: TRBJ2-2; clone size: many; V gene: TRBV14; CDR3 protein: CASSQDLARELFF; CDR3 DNA: TGTGCCAGCAGCCAAGATCTCGCCCGGGAGCTGTTTTTT
D gene: .; J gene: TRBJ2-3; clone size: .; V gene: TRBV3-1; CDR3 protein: CASSQGQGPYTDTQYF; CDR3 DNA: TGTGCCAGCAGCCAAGGTCAGGGACCCTACACAGATACGCAGTATTTT
D gene: .; J gene: TRBJ2-2; clone size: few; V gene: TRBV2; CDR3 protein: CASKLSTGAAGELFF; CDR3 DNA: TGTGCCAGCAAGTTAAGTACCGGTGCTGCCGGGGAGCTGTTTTTT
D gene: TRBD2; J gene: TRBJ2-1; clone size: few; V gene: TRBV4-1; CDR3 protein: CASSQGVSGGNNEQFF; CDR3 DNA: TGCGCCAGCAGCCAAGGGGTTAGCGGGGGGAACAATGAGCAGTTCTTC
D gene: .; J gene: TRBJ1-2; clone size: .; V gene: TRBV6-2/TRBV6-3; CDR3 protein: CASSFRGFDGYTF; CDR3 DNA: TGTGCCAGCAGTTTCCGCGGGTTTGACGGCTACACCTTC
D gene: TRBD2; J gene: TRBJ2-1; clone size: .; V gene: TRBV20-1; CDR3 protein: CSAGLAGGAEQFF; CDR3 DNA: TGCAGTGCTGGACTAGCGGGGGGCGCTGAGCAGTTCTTC
D gene: .; J gene: TRBJ2-1; clone size: few; V gene: TRBV29-1; CDR3 protein: CSIEWDGNEQFF; CDR3 DNA: TGCAGCATTGAGTGGGACGGGAATGAGCAGTTCTTC
D gene: .; J gene: TRBJ1-3; clone size: .; V gene: TRBV4-3; CDR3 protein: CASSQERFLGNTIYF; CDR3 DNA: TGCGCCAGCAGCCAAGAGCGGTTCCTTGGAAACACCATATATTTT
D gene: .; J gene: TRBJ2-4; clone size: .; V gene: TRBV5-1; CDR3 protein: CARGSHYGILAKNIQYF; CDR3 DNA: TGCGCCAGGGGCTCACATTATGGGATACTAGCCAAAAACATTCAGTACTTC
D gene: .; J gene: TRBJ2-5; clone size: .; V gene: TRBV7-2; CDR3 protein: CASSLPPQGRETQYF; CDR3 DNA: TGTGCCAGCAGCTTACCTCCACAGGGAAGAGAGACCCAGTACTTC
D gene: .; J gene: TRBJ2-1; clone size: few; V gene: TRBV7-9; CDR3 protein: CASSGTTGTYNEQFF; CDR3 DNA: TGTGCCAGCAGCGGAACTACCGGGACGTACAATGAGCAGTTCTTC
D gene: TRBD2; J gene: TRBJ2-3; clone size: .; V gene: TRBV28; CDR3 protein: CASSPPGGTDTQYF; CDR3 DNA: TGTGCCAGCAGTCCCCCGGGGGGAACAGATACGCAGTATTTT
D gene: TRBD1; J gene: TRBJ1-3; clone size: few; V gene: TRBV7-2; CDR3 protein: CASSLAVRGALSGNTIYF; CDR3 DNA: TGTGCCAGCAGCTTAGCGGTCAGGGGGGCCCTCTCTGGAAACACCATATATTTT
D gene: .; J gene: TRBJ2-7; clone size: .; V gene: TRBV5-1; CDR3 protein: CASSAGTWYEQYF; CDR3 DNA: TGCGCCAGCAGCGCCGGGACATGGTACGAGCAGTACTTC
D gene: .; J gene: TRBJ2-7; clone size: .; V gene: TRBV12-3/TRBV12-4; CDR3 protein: CASSSLGRANEQYF; CDR3 DNA: TGTGCCAGCAGTTCCCTCGGAAGGGCGAACGAGCAGTACTTC
D gene: .; J gene: TRBJ2-2; clone size: few; V gene: TRBV6-5; CDR3 protein: CASSYLASGELFF; CDR3 DNA: TGTGCCAGCAGTTACCTTGCTTCCGGGGAGCTGTTTTTT
D gene: .; J gene: TRBJ1-5; clone size: few; V gene: TRBV2; CDR3 protein: CASSERGSSISNQPQHF; CDR3 DNA: TGTGCCAGCAGTGAACGGGGCAGCTCGATTAGCAATCAGCCCCAGCATTTT
D gene: .; J gene: TRBJ2-1; clone size: .; V gene: TRBV5-1; CDR3 protein: CASSLARDGGWGSIDEQFF; CDR3 DNA: TGCGCCAGCAGCTTGGCCCGTGACGGGGGCTGGGGGAGTATCGATGAGCAGTTCTTC
D gene: .; J gene: TRBJ2-7; clone size: .; V gene: TRBV4-1; CDR3 protein: CASSQDFRAHRGF; CDR3 DNA: TGCGCCAGCAGCCAAGATTTTCGGGCGCATCGGGGATTC
D gene: .; J gene: TRBJ1-5; clone size: few; V gene: TRBV4-2; CDR3 protein: CASSQGRGGNQPQHF; CDR3 DNA: TGTGCCAGCAGCCAAGGGAGGGGGGGAAATCAGCCCCAGCATTTT
D gene: .; J gene: TRBJ2-7; clone size: few; V gene: TRBV19; CDR3 protein: CASSTLRGFSYEQYF; CDR3 DNA: TGTGCCAGTAGTACTCTACGCGGATTCTCCTACGAGCAGTACTTC
D gene: .; J gene: TRBJ2-2; clone size: few; V gene: TRBV7-2; CDR3 protein: CASSLTISTGELFF; CDR3 DNA: TGTGCCAGCAGCTTGACGATAAGCACCGGGGAGCTGTTTTTT
D gene: .; J gene: TRBJ1-3; clone size: few; V gene: TRBV7-2; CDR3 protein: CASSPLVSSGNTIYF; CDR3 DNA: TGTGCCAGCTCCCCTTTGGTGAGCTCTGGAAACACCATATATTTT
D gene: .; J gene: TRBJ1-5; clone size: many; V gene: TRBV6-5; CDR3 protein: CASATGRDQPQHF; CDR3 DNA: TGTGCCAGCGCTACAGGGAGGGATCAGCCCCAGCATTTT
D gene: .; J gene: TRBJ2-3; clone size: many; V gene: TRBV28; CDR3 protein: CASTSFTDTQYF; CDR3 DNA: TGTGCCAGCACCAGCTTCACAGATACGCAGTATTTT
D gene: TRBD2; J gene: TRBJ2-3; clone size: few; V gene: TRBV6-1; CDR3 protein: CASSGIAGGTDTQYF; CDR3 DNA: TGTGCCAGCAGTGGGATAGCGGGGGGCACAGATACGCAGTATTTT
D gene: TRBD1; J gene: TRBJ2-7; clone size: .; V gene: TRBV6-5; CDR3 protein: CASSYSHRGVYEQYF; CDR3 DNA: TGTGCCAGCAGTTACTCGCACAGGGGGGTTTACGAGCAGTACTTC
D gene: .; J gene: TRBJ2-7; clone size: many; V gene: TRBV5-1; CDR3 protein: CASSGTGLKSYEQYF; CDR3 DNA: TGCGCCAGCAGCGGAACAGGGTTGAAGTCCTACGAGCAGTACTTC
D gene: .; J gene: TRBJ2-3; clone size: many; V gene: TRBV6-5; CDR3 protein: CASTRRDKTDTQYF; CDR3 DNA: TGTGCCAGCACACGGCGGGACAAAACAGATACGCAGTATTTT
D gene: .; J gene: TRBJ1-3; clone size: .; V gene: TRBV9; CDR3 protein: CASSVASGAGNTIYF; CDR3 DNA: TGTGCCAGCAGCGTAGCTTCCGGAGCTGGAAACACCATATATTTT
D gene: .; J gene: TRBJ1-2; clone size: .; V gene: TRBV29-1; CDR3 protein: CSVRSADEYYGYTF; CDR3 DNA: TGCAGCGTTCGGTCTGCGGACGAGTACTATGGCTACACCTTC
D gene: .; J gene: TRBJ1-1; clone size: .; V gene: TRBV20-1; CDR3 protein: CSASTSITTEAFF; CDR3 DNA: TGCAGTGCTAGTACTTCGATTACCACTGAAGCTTTCTTT
D gene: .; J gene: TRBJ2-3; clone size: .; V gene: TRBV3-1; CDR3 protein: CASSRTAGSDTQYF; CDR3 DNA: TGTGCCAGCTCCCGGACAGCTGGGTCGGATACGCAGTATTTT
D gene: .; J gene: TRBJ1-5; clone size: few; V gene: TRBV4-1; CDR3 protein: CASSQSEDQPQHF; CDR3 DNA: TGCGCCAGCAGCCAATCAGAAGATCAGCCCCAGCATTTT